This TCR beta chain was retrieved from a study of monozygotic twins with inflammatory bowel disease. CDR3 length: 17 amino acids. Germline V gives CDR1 MNHNS, CDR2 SASEGT. Generation of cDNA took place in eight separate reactions per sample. Each UMI harboured a 6-nucleotide sample barcode and was appended via template switching. TCRalpha and TCRbeta cDNA went through two nested PCRs of approximately 16 and 10 cycles. TCRdb processed the 5' RACE reads again and assigns one entry to each CDR3 protein, with no DNA. The sample is made up of nearly 450,000 distinct CDR3 sequences, and the top ten hold 2% to 2.5% of it. Study-wide points: Immunosuppressive treatments differing between patients may have added repertoire variability.

Note on this clonotype: The antigen is unknown.

The chain combines TRBV6-1 with TRBJ1-4; TCRdb picks TRBD1, but there is no DNA to check that call. Sequencing used blood. The sequence derives from a human donor with ulcerative colitis or Crohn's disease, or a healthy co-twin of an affected twin (not recorded which). The CDR3 loop reads CASSWRSGIATNEKLFF.